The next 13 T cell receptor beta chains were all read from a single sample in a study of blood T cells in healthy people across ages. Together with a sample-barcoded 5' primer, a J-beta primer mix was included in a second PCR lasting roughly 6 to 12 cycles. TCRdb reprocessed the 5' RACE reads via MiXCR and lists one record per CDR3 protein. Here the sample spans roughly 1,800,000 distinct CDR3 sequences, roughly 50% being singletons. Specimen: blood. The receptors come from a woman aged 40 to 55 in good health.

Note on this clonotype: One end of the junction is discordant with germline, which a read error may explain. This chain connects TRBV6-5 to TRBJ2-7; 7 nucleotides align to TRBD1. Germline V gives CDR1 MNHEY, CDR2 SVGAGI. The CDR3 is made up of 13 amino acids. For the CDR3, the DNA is TGTGCCAGCCAAAGACAGGGCTCCTACAAGCAGTACTTC. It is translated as CASQRQGSYKQYF.

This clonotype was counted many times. CDR3 DNA: TGTGCCAGCAGTTACAGTAACTATGGCTACACCTTC. Its translation is CASSYSNYGYTF. This chain joins TRBV6-5 and TRBJ1-2; D not certain. Germline loops: CDR1 MNHEY, CDR2 SVGAGI. V lost 2 bases to trimming and J lost 1 base, with 2 bases between them. The length of the CDR3 is 12 residues.

The CDR3 region has the DNA TGTGCCAGCAGAAGGGACAGACTGTTTTTT. Its translation: CASRRDRLFF. The chain recombines TRBV28 with TRBJ1-4; TRBD1 aligns across 7 bases. This CDR3 spans 10 amino acids. Germline V gene sequence: CDR1 MDHEN, CDR2 SYDVKM. V shed 6 bases and J 13 bases; nucleotides not matched to a gene: 2.

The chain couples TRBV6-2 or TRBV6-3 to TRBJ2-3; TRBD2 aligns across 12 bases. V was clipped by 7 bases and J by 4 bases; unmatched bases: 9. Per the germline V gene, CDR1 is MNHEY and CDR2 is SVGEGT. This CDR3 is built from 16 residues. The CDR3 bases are TGTGCCAGCAACCGCTTGGGACTAGCGGGCCCAGATACGCAGTATTTT. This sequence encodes CASNRLGLAGPDTQYF.

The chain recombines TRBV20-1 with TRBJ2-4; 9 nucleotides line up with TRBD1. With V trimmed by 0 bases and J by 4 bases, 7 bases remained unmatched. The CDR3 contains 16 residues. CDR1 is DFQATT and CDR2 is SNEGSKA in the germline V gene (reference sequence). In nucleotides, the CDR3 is TGCAGTGCTAGAGACGAGACAGGGGGGATGAAAAACATTCAGTACTTC. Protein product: CSARDETGGMKNIQYF.

CDR3 in amino acids: CASSLEGGIQTQYF. The CDR3 coding sequence is TGTGCCAGCAGTTTAGAGGGAGGGATTCAGACCCAGTACTTC. The chain combines TRBV28 with TRBJ2-5; 7 bases agree with TRBD2. V was pared by 2 bases and J by 6 bases, with 6 bases of the junction left unmatched. The CDR3 runs to 14 residues. The V gene's germline CDR1 is MDHEN and CDR2 SYDVKM. The whole variable domain, filled in from reference TRBV28 and TRBJ2-5, reads DVKVTQSSRYLVKRTGEKVFLECVQDMDHENMFWYRQDPGLGLRLIYFSYDVKMKEKGDIPEGYSVSREKKERFSLILESASTNQTSMYLCASSLEGGIQTQYFGPGTRLLVL.

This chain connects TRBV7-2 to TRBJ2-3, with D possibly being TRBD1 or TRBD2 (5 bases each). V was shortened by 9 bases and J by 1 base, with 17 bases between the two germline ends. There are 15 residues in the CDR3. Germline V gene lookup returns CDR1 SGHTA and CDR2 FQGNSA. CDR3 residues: CASAWAWGRTDTQYF. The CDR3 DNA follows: TGTGCCAGTGCATGGGCTTGGGGACGCACAGATACGCAGTATTTT.

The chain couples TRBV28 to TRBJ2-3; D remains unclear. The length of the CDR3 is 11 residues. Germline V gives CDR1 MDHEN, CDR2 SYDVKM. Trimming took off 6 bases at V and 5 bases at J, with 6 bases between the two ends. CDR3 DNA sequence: TGTGCCAGCAGAGGAGAAGATACGCAGTATTTT. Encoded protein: CASRGEDTQYF.

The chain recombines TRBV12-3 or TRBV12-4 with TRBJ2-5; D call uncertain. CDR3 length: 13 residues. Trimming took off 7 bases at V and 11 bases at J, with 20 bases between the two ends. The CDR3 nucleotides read TGTGCCAGCAATGTCGTGCCGGCAAATGAGCAGTACTTC. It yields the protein CASNVVPANEQYF.

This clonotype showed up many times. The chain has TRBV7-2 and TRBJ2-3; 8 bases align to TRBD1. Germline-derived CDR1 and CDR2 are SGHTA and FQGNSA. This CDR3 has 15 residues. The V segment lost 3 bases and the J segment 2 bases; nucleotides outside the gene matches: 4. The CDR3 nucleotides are TGTGCCAGCAGCTTCCAGGGGGCTTACACAGATACGCAGTATTTT. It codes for CASSFQGAYTDTQYF.

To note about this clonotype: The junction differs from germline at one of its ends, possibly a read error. CDR3 protein: CASSVTGGSGTQYF. The CDR3 region has the DNA TGTGCCAGCAGCGTAACAGGGGGCAGCGGGACCCAGTACTTC. V usage is TRBV7-3 and J usage is TRBJ2-5, with 9 bases that match TRBD1. The CDR3 is made up of 14 amino acids. CDR1 SGHTA and CDR2 FQGTGA come from the germline V gene.

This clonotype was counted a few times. The CDR3 reads CASSEGAPVSSYNEQFF. For the CDR3, the DNA is TGTGCCAGCAGTGAAGGGGCACCTGTTAGCTCCTACAATGAGCAGTTCTTC. The chain uses TRBV6-1 and TRBJ2-1, with no clear D. The CDR3 is made up of 17 amino acids. Germline V CDR1 and CDR2: MNHNS, SASEGT. Trimming left V 1 base short and J 0 bases short, with 13 bases between.

The CDR3 DNA sequence: TGTGCCAGCAGCGGGATTCTACAGGGGAGGGACTATGGCTACACCTTC. Its translation is CASSGILQGRDYGYTF. The rearrangement links TRBV11-1 to TRBJ1-2; the match to TRBD1 covers 7 bases. This CDR3 is built from 16 residues. Per the germline V gene, CDR1 is SGHAT and CDR2 is FQDESV (reference sequence). J was trimmed by 3 bases and V by 5 bases; bases with no gene match: 12.